Only a few counts were recorded for the clone carrying this TCR beta chain. This sample stems from a study of response to subunit inactivated influenza vaccine. TCRdb passed the RT-PCR reads through MiXCR, listing each CDR3 protein once. Among just under 550,000 distinct CDR3 sequences listed, around 21% were seen once. These data are also associated with another study on T cells expressing NK-cell markers. As reported in that work: UMI-tagged 5'RACE template switching yielded the TCR beta cDNA.

The sequence was obtained from a man aged 50 to 60 who received an inactivated influenza vaccine. The sequences come from CD4+ T cells sorted from PBMCs, collected 11 to 12 days after vaccination.

CDR3 sequence reads: CASSLNWPYNEQFF. DNA for the CDR3: TGTGCCAGCAGCTTAAATTGGCCCTACAATGAGCAGTTCTTC. The genes are TRBV11-3 and TRBJ2-1; D call uncertain. The germline V gene has CDR1 SGHNT and CDR2 YENEEA. CDR3 length: 14 residues. The V gene lost 2 bases and the J gene lost 2 bases, with 7 bases spanning the gap.